This T cell receptor beta chain was sequenced for a study of T cell responses to AZD1222 COVID-19 vaccine (dated by TCRdb to the early 2020s). Some background on the complete study: A total of 230 to 250 trial participants underwent TCR sequencing, of whom approximately 210 received two doses of AZD1222 and about 25 received two doses of the MenACWY control vaccine. Enrollment into the trials was organized by age into subgroups of 18-55, 56-69 and 70-plus years, and those subgroups contained roughly 160, 29 and 62 TCR-sequenced participants, respectively. What the research found in general, with its limitations: Conclusions about previously exposed vaccinees are limited because only six or seven AZD1222 recipients were SARS-CoV-2 seropositive at baseline. Spike-specific TCR breadth and depth rose significantly after two AZD1222 doses compared with day 0 and with MenACWY recipients. In the small 56-69-year group, the increase in depth fell short of significance, most likely because of low power. The vaccine-associated CD4 TCRs covered the entire spike protein, and the dominant responses fell in regions 160-218 and 743-854. Participants were mostly white British and included more females than males, and it was suggested by the authors that clonal diversity may have been underestimated. No day 14 peak-response samples were available, so repertoires were characterized only after the peak T cell response. Reportedly, almost half of the unique spike-specific TCRs recognized epitopes lying outside the regions that are mutated in the B.1.351 and B.1.1.7 variants.

At the junction V is shortened by 1 base and J by 6 bases; bases outside the gene matches: 7. CDR1 is given as MGHRA and CDR2 as YSYEKL, both from the germline V gene. From cysteine to phenylalanine, the CDR3 is 17 amino acids long. Only the CDR3 portion is preserved as DNA: 51 bases, with reading frame beginning at the first base. The meaning of the sample's time point label: about 28 days (+/-7) after the second vaccine dose. Taken with the paper, the label for treatment or condition translates to: meningococcal conjugate vaccine given as trial control. The vaccinee samples were drawn from two UK trials, COV001 and COV002, one of which was a single-blind randomized controlled phase 2/3 trial testing AZD1222 (ChAdOx1 nCoV-19) in healthy adults. For TCRbeta chain sequencing, PBMC samples were collected from trial participants at day 0 and at day 28 after the second dose. As for this clone: Its antigen remains unidentified. Within one base of it there is no much larger clone, and no base qualities were kept.

The CDR3 regions of human TCRbeta chains were analyzed by immunosequencing. As for how the authors treated the data: TCRs in the repertoires were matched against a reference library of SARS-CoV-2-specific TCRs that had been generated with the MIRA antigen-specificity platform. Breadth was defined as the fraction of unique TCRs that were SARS-CoV-2-associated, and depth was defined as the fraction of total T cells that were SARS-CoV-2-associated. Each spike-specific TCR was assigned to its reactive spike region and to a CD4 or CD8 class using the MIRA data. Log10-transformed breadth and depth values were compared by one-way ANOVA with Sidak's multiple comparisons tests. Held by TCRdb, this immuneACCESS table contains in-frame sequences only and omits some clones. Under half of the omission traces to an unresolved V gene where checked; the cause of the rest is unknown. D and trimming come from the DNA, and the V and J calls and clone size come from that table. This sample gives 65,000 to 85,000 clones in total; approximately 89% of them show up just once. Roughly 10% of the sample goes to the ten largest clones.

Sequencing was performed on peripheral blood, taken 28 days after the second dose of the MenACWY control vaccine. The clonotype was recovered from an adult who received the MenACWY meningococcal vaccine as a control. The V and J segments used are TRBV4-1 and TRBJ2-1, and TRBD2 matches 12 of the central bases. CDR3 reads: CASSQGPLAGGFNEQFF. The base sequence is TGCGCCAGCAGCCAAGGTCCACTAGCGGGGGGTTTCAATGAGCAGTTCTTC.